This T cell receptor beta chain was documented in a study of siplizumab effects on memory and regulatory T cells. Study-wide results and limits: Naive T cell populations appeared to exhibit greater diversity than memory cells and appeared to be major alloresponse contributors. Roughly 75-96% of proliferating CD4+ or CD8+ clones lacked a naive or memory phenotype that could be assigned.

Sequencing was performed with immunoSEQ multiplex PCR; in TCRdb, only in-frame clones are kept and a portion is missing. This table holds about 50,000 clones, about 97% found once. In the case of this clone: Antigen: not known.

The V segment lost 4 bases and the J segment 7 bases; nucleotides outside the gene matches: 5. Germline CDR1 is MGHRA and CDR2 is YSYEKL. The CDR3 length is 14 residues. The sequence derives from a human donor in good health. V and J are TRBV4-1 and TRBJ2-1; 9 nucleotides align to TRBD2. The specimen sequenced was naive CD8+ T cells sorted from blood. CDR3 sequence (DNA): TGCGCCAGCAGCCCCCTCGGACTAGCGAATGAGCAGTTCTTC. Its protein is CASSPLGLANEQFF.